This TCR beta chain derives from a study of T cell responses to AZD1222 COVID-19 vaccine. Study results and limitations: White British donors predominated, females outnumbered males, and clonal diversity was possibly underestimated. Only a handful of people who got AZD1222 tested seropositive at baseline. Repertoires in all cases were sampled only once the peak T cell response had passed.

Some clones are missing from TCRdb's copy, which holds only in-frame ones; the method was immunoSEQ multiplex PCR. The repertoire includes 140,000 to 150,000 clones, roughly 93% of them detected once, and just under 2% sits in the top ten. Worth noting for this clone: The antigen is unknown. Relative to the germline gene, one junction end is altered; a read error may explain this.

The CDR3 is 16 amino acids. Germline V lookup: CDR1 SGHDT, CDR2 YYEEEE. The receptor comes from an adult who received the AZD1222 COVID-19 vaccine. The chain has TRBV5-6 and TRBJ1-6, with D hard to call. The sequenced sample was peripheral blood, obtained 28 days after the second AZD1222 dose. CDR3 nucleotide sequence: TGTGCCAGCAGCTTGGTTTCGGGCGGGTATAGTTCACCCCTCCACTTT. Translating it yields CASSLVSGGYSSPLHF.